This passage covers 3 T cell receptor beta chains from one sample sequenced in a study of beta chain features in type 1 diabetes. Expressed TCRB transcripts were sequenced after all isolated RNA was converted to cDNA. TCRdb keeps only in-frame clones here, not all; method: immunoSEQ multiplex PCR. Among about 340,000 clones, roughly a tenth were seen once, and the ten largest hold 1%. The antigens these receptors bind are not known. Study results and limitations: Researchers report that Type 1 diabetes patients had moderately but significantly shorter TCRB CDR3s across all four CD4+ subsets.

Sequencing was carried out using central memory CD4+ T cells from blood. The receptor source for this set is a man aged 30 to 45 with type 1 diabetes.

This clone was seen more than once but under ten times. V is TRBV10-3 and J is TRBJ1-6; D is possibly TRBD1 (6 bases). With 6 bases removed from V and 7 bases from J, the gap between germline ends came to 10 bases. The CDR3 extends over 13 amino acids. Per germline, CDR1 ENHRY and CDR2 SYGVKD. CDR3 DNA sequence: TGTGCCATCAGGGACAGTTGGAATTCACCCCTCCACTTT. This gives the protein CAIRDSWNSPLHF.

This clone was recorded a few times. The J gene is TRBJ2-3, the V gene TRBV6-5; D is unresolved. The CDR3 has 14 amino acids. Looked up from germline, CDR1 is MNHEY and CDR2 is SVGAGI. Trimming took off 6 bases at V and 1 base at J, with 11 bases between the two ends. This CDR3 is CASRPTVGTDTQYF. CDR3 nucleotide sequence: TGTGCCAGCAGGCCTACCGTGGGCACAGATACGCAGTATTTT.

This clone was counted only a few times. The chain carries TRBV7-2 and TRBJ1-1; a possible D gene is TRBD1 (6 bases). V shed 5 bases and J shed 5 bases, with 18 bases lying between them. The CDR3 runs 15 residues. CDR1 is SGHTA and CDR2 is FQGNSA in the germline V gene. CDR3 nucleotides: TGTGCCAGCAGCCCCCGCGTGAGGGGGGAGACTGAAGCTTTCTTT. It yields the protein CASSPRVRGETEAFF.